The 21 T cell receptor beta chains in this list originate from one sample, sequenced in a study of blood T cell repertoires in COVID-19. Libraries were prepared by immunoSEQ multiplex PCR; TCRdb keeps only in-frame clonotypes and omits some of them. This table has 30,000 to 35,000 clones, over 90% appearing once. The sequencing input was peripheral blood. The receptors come from a human donor in a cohort sampled during active COVID-19.

The chain carries TRBV2 and TRBJ2-7; 9 bases map to TRBD1. Per germline, CDR1 SNHLY and CDR2 FYNNEI. V lost 2 bases and J lost 3; bases outside the gene matches: 2. The CDR3 loop spans 14 amino acids. DNA for the CDR3: TGTGCCAGCAGTGAAAGACAGGGGGTCTACGAGCAGTACTTC. This gives the protein CASSERQGVYEQYF. Drawing the rest from reference TRBV2 and TRBJ2-7, the complete variable domain is EPEVTQTPSHQVTQMGQEVILRCVPISNHLYFYWYRQILGQKVEFLVSFYNNEISEKSEIFDDQFSVERPDGSNFTLKIRSTKLEDSAMYFCASSERQGVYEQYFGPGTRLTVT.

The V and J genes are TRBV27 and TRBJ2-7; maybe TRBD2 (6 bases). V gave up 5 bases and J gave up 2 bases, with 10 bases separating them. This CDR3 has 13 residues. Germline assignment: CDR1 MNHEY and CDR2 SMNVEV (reference sequence). CDR3 region: CASSRGGAYEQYF. The CDR3 DNA sequence: TGTGCCAGCAGTAGAGGCGGGGCCTACGAGCAGTACTTC.

The DNA of the CDR3 is TGTGCCAGCAGTTCCAGGGGGGCTGGCTATGGCTACACCTTC. The encoded protein is CASSSRGAGYGYTF. The gene calls are TRBV5-4 and TRBJ1-2; 7 bases agree with TRBD1. Germline assignment: CDR1 SGHNT and CDR2 YYREEE (reference sequence). Trimming at V came to 5 bases and at J to 4 bases, leaving 8 bases not matched to a gene. The CDR3 extends over 14 amino acids.

The chain joins TRBV4-1 to TRBJ2-2; TRBD2 agrees at 8 bases. From germline, CDR1 is MGHRA and CDR2 YSYEKL. V gave up 1 base and J gave up 6 bases; unmatched junction bases: 10. The CDR3 totals 17 residues. CDR3 residues: CASSQVGVTGGSGELFF. The CDR3 coding sequence is TGCGCCAGCAGCCAAGTCGGGGTGACGGGGGGGTCCGGGGAGCTGTTTTTT.

This clone was counted once. The rearrangement links TRBV13 to TRBJ1-3; 7 bases match TRBD1. In germline, CDR1 is PRHDT, CDR2 FYEKMQ (reference sequence). V shed 0 bases and J 1 base; nucleotides not matched to a gene: 6. The CDR3 contains 17 residues. The CDR3 sequence is CASSLGLTGLSGNTIYF. The CDR3 region has the DNA TGTGCCAGCAGCTTAGGGCTGACAGGGTTGTCTGGAAACACCATATATTTT.

This chain connects TRBV12-3 or TRBV12-4 to TRBJ1-1; no clear D. The ends were cut back, 2 bases at V and 6 bases at J, with 10 bases in the middle. This CDR3 comprises 13 residues. The CDR3 here is CASSLLRAPEAFF. Written as DNA, the CDR3 is TGTGCCAGCAGTTTACTACGAGCTCCTGAAGCTTTCTTT.

This rearrangement joins TRBV28 to TRBJ1-1; tentative D call: TRBD1 (6 bases). Germline V gives CDR1 MDHEN, CDR2 SYDVKM. The V gene lost 6 bases and the J gene lost 0 bases, with 14 bases spanning the gap. CDR3 size: 15 residues. The CDR3 sequence is CASRPGTLMNTEAFF. The DNA of the CDR3 is TGTGCCAGCAGGCCCGGGACACTGATGAACACTGAAGCTTTCTTT.

The chain has TRBV7-9 and TRBJ2-1; D uncertain. Germline CDR1 and CDR2: SEHNR and FQNEAQ (reference sequence). V lost 4 bases to trimming and J lost 15 bases, with 7 bases between them. This CDR3 has 9 amino acids. The CDR3 spells CASSSNSFF. CDR3 nucleotide sequence: TGTGCCAGCAGCTCTAACTCGTTCTTC.

The chain has TRBV30 and TRBJ2-3, with TRBD2 as a possible D gene (6 bases). This CDR3 has 13 residues. Germline V gives CDR1 GTSNPN, CDR2 SVGIG (reference sequence). Between the trimmed V and J ends, which lost 5 bases and 2 bases, there was a span of 11 bases. CDR3 DNA sequence: TGTGCCTGGGTGCGGGATTACACAGATACGCAGTATTTT. Translating gives CAWVRDYTDTQYF.

The V gene is TRBV30, the J gene TRBJ1-2; TRBD1 aligns across 8 bases. CDR3 length: 15 residues. The ends lost 0 bases at V and 8 bases at J; junction bases unmatched: 11. Germline CDR1 GTSNPN, CDR2 SVGIG (reference sequence). CDR3 protein: CAWSVLPRGREGYTF. The CDR3 nucleotides read TGTGCCTGGAGTGTATTACCCAGGGGGCGCGAGGGCTACACCTTC.

The rearrangement links TRBV28 to TRBJ1-2; 9 bases fit TRBD1. Germline CDR1 MDHEN, CDR2 SYDVKM. With 6 bases clipped from V and 6 bases from J, the junction kept 8 bases outside the gene matches. This CDR3 region has 14 residues. CDR3 protein: CASSRLGQGNGYTF. The CDR3 nucleotides are TGTGCCAGCAGCCGATTGGGACAGGGAAATGGCTACACCTTC.

The rearrangement uses TRBV3-1 (or the pseudogene TRBV3-2) and TRBJ1-1, with a weak D call TRBD1 (5 bases). Germline loops: CDR1 LGHDT, CDR2 YNNKEL (reference sequence). This CDR3 has 14 amino acids. The V and J ends lost 0 bases and 6 bases respectively, with 11 bases between them. This CDR3 is CASSQDRVIPEAFF. For the CDR3, the DNA is TGTGCCAGCAGCCAAGACAGGGTCATTCCTGAAGCTTTCTTT.

The chain uses TRBV4-1 and TRBJ1-2, with D unresolved. CDR3 length equals 14 residues. With 3 bases removed from V and 5 bases from J, the gap between germline ends came to 13 bases. CDR1 is MGHRA and CDR2 is YSYEKL in the germline V gene. Here the CDR3 reads CASSHPEGGYGYTF. CDR3 in DNA: TGCGCCAGCAGCCACCCGGAGGGTGGGTATGGCTACACCTTC.

The rearrangement links TRBV4-1 to TRBJ2-7; 9 bases align to TRBD2. The junction had 13 bases not matched to a gene; V was cut back by 0 bases and J by 10 bases. From germline, CDR1 is MGHRA and CDR2 YSYEKL. This CDR3 is built from 16 residues. CDR3 in amino acids: CASSQDHRLAGPGQYF. In nucleotides, the CDR3 is TGCGCCAGCAGCCAAGATCATCGGCTAGCGGGGCCGGGACAGTACTTC.

There are a few counts of this clone. This rearrangement joins TRBV2 to TRBJ2-7, with D hard to call. Trimming stripped 6 bases from V and 1 base from J, with 7 bases between. The CDR3 length is 12 residues. The germline V gene has CDR1 SNHLY and CDR2 FYNNEI. The CDR3 spells CASRENSYEQYF. The CDR3 nucleotides are TGTGCCAGCAGGGAGAATTCCTACGAGCAGTACTTC.

The chain recombines TRBV30 with TRBJ1-3, with D maybe TRBD1 (5 bases). The CDR3 consists of 15 residues. Trimming stripped 5 bases from V and 2 bases from J, with 16 bases between. Germline CDR1 and CDR2: GTSNPN and SVGIG (reference sequence). The CDR3 reads CAWHPAGRPGNTIYF. The DNA of the CDR3 is TGTGCCTGGCACCCAGCAGGGCGACCTGGAAACACCATATATTTT.

The chain is built from TRBV5-4 and TRBJ1-1; a weak D match, TRBD1 (6 bases). The CDR3 has 13 amino acids. Trimming removed 5 bases at V and 1 base at J, with 9 bases between. Germline V CDR1 and CDR2: SGHNT, YYREEE (reference sequence). CDR3 DNA sequence: TGTGCCAGCAGACTGGGACAGAACACTGAAGCTTTCTTT. Translating gives CASRLGQNTEAFF.

This clone has a handful of counts. The rearrangement uses TRBV5-4 and TRBJ2-5, with 10 bases aligning to TRBD2. Trimming cost V 3 bases and J 5 bases; bases outside gene matches: 10. The CDR3 spans 16 residues. The germline gives CDR1 SGHNT, CDR2 YYREEE (reference sequence). CDR3 residues: CASSYASGGLGETQYF. The CDR3 DNA sequence: TGTGCCAGCAGCTACGCTAGCGGGGGACTTGGGGAGACCCAGTACTTC.

The chain couples TRBV5-4 to TRBJ2-7; D ambiguous. V lost 3 bases, J lost 4 bases, and 11 bases lay in between. Per germline, CDR1 SGHNT and CDR2 YYREEE (reference sequence). This CDR3 region has 13 residues. CDR3: CASSSGEQYEQYF. CDR3 sequence (DNA): TGTGCCAGCAGCTCTGGAGAGCAGTACGAGCAGTACTTC.

The rearrangement joins TRBV15 to TRBJ1-4; no definite D call. CDR1 is LNHNV, CDR2 YYDKDF, per germline (reference sequence). V was pared by 3 bases and J by 8 bases, with 22 bases between. The CDR3 covers 17 residues. The CDR3 protein is CATSRPIDYLGGEKLFF. For the CDR3, the DNA is TGTGCCACCAGCAGGCCCATAGATTACCTAGGAGGGGAAAAACTGTTTTTT.

This chain joins TRBV6-5 and TRBJ2-5; the match to TRBD2 covers 8 bases. CDR1 is MNHEY, CDR2 SVGAGI, per germline. The junction had 10 bases not matched to a gene; V was cut back by 7 bases and J by 9 bases. This CDR3 is 13 amino acids long. The CDR3 sequence is CASTAGAGGAQYF. The CDR3, as DNA: TGTGCCAGCACCGCCGGCGCGGGAGGAGCCCAGTACTTC.